This T cell receptor (beta chain) was sequenced for a study of T cells after yellow fever vaccination (dated by TCRdb to between 2018 and 2021). Concerning the study at large: The SMART-Seq v4 Ultra Low Input RNA kit was used to prepare libraries from fractions with low cell numbers. To follow T-cell clones before and after both primary and booster YFV17D yellow fever vaccination, bulk TCR alpha and beta repertoires underwent longitudinal sequencing. Two healthy male donors, one aged 18 to 30 and one aged 30 to 40 years, were included in the cohort. Blood was drawn at multiple timepoints before and after primary and secondary immunization, with bulk PBMC replicates and cell subsets isolated. Study-wide conclusions, independent of this receptor: The secondary T-cell response was found to be weaker but faster than the primary response, with a peak reached on day 5 rather than on day 15. After the booster, most of the clones that had expanded following primary vaccination were detected again (approximately 95% of CD4 and roughly 90% of CD8), which suggests that memory was broadly maintained. Because abundant contaminating clonotypes from the bulk population could be contained in FACS-sorted repertoires, computational filtering was required. Because the study included only two donors, the extent to which the findings can be generalized is limited. A small share of clonotypes occurred in both CD4 and CD8 compartments, likely arising from convergent recombination.

Notes on this clonotype: The clone's antigen remains unknown. No quality values exist for individual bases; no much larger clone is one base distant.

Synthesis of TCR cDNA relied on 5'RACE template switching, a step that introduced a universal primer site along with unique molecular identifiers. Priming of cDNA synthesis was performed from both the TCR alpha and TCR beta constant segments. Library amplification involved two PCR steps, and the second step added sample barcodes and sequencing adapters. Libraries were sequenced on Illumina HiSeq 2500 (2x100 bp) or NovaSeq (2x150 bp). On the study's bioinformatics: MIGEC was used to demultiplex reads and collapse the reads into UMI consensus sequences, and MiXCR was used for V(D)J alignment. Vaccine-responding clonotypes were identified with edgeR using replicate PBMC samples, with FDR below 0.01 and a log2 fold change above 5 up to day 15 being required. Each bulk clonotype received a CD4 or CD8 identity based on whether the sequenced CD4 or CD8 repertoire contained that clonotype at higher abundance. Using fastp at Q25 and MiXCR, TCRdb reprocessed the public reads and kept productive beta chains. Every entry covers one CDR3 protein and lists the most common genes and DNA from its rows. The V and J calls follow TCRdb's processing rather than the paper's. Recorded for this sample are approximately 350,000 distinct CDR3 sequences; roughly 11% of them occurred a single time. The ten largest clones capture roughly a sixth of the sample.

The germline V gene (reference sequence) yields DFQATT for CDR1 and SNEGSKA for CDR2. Its CDR3 holds 14 amino acids, cysteine through phenylalanine. Just CDR3 DNA is preserved here, 42 bases in frame from base 1. Here V drops 6 bases and J drops 4 bases, and the junction holds 8 bases not matched to any gene. The treatment or condition label, read with the paper, signifies: live attenuated yellow fever vaccine strain. At every blood-draw timepoint, two biological replicates of bulk PBMCs were collected. A standard Ficoll-Paque protocol was used to isolate PBMCs from peripheral blood. TriZol was used to extract RNA from bulk PBMCs, from CD4 and CD8 fractions, and from dextramer-positive and dextramer-negative fractions.

The rearranged chain carries TRBV20-1 and TRBJ2-2; TRBD2 fits 7 bases in the junction. This receptor was taken from a young man who received the YFV17D yellow fever vaccine. Source: PBMCs, taken on the day of the first yellow fever vaccination. The CDR3 here reads CSAASGGGTGELFF. Read as DNA, the sequence is TGCAGTGCGGCCTCGGGGGGAGGCACCGGGGAGCTGTTTTTT.